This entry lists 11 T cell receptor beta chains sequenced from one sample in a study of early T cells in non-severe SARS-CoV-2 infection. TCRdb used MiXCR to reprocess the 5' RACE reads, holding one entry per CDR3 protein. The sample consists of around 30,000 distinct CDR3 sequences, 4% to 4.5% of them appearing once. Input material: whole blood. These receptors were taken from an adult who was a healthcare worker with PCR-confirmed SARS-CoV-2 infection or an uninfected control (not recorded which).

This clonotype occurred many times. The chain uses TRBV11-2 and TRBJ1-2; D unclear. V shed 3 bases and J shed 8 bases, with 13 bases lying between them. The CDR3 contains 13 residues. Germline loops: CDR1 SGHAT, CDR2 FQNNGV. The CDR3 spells CASSFSPYEGYTF. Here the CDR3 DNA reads TGTGCCAGCAGCTTTTCCCCGTACGAAGGCTACACCTTC. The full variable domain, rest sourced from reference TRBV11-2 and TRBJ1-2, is EAGVAQSPRYKIIEKRQSVAFWCNPISGHATLYWYQQILGQGPKLLIQFQNNGVVDDSQLPKDRFSAERLKGVDSTLKIQPAKLEDSAVYLCASSFSPYEGYTFGSGTRLTVV.

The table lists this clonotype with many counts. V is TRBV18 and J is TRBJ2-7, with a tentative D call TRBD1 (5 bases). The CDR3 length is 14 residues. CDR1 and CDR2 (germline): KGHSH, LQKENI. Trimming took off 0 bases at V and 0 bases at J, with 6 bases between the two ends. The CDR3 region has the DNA TGTGCCAGCTCACCACCGACAGACTCCTACGAGCAGTACTTC. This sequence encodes CASSPPTDSYEQYF.

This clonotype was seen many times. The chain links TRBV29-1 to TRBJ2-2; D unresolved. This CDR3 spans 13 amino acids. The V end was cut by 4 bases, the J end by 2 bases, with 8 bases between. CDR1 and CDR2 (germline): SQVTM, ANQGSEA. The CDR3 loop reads CSVGHTNTGELFF. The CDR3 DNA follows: TGCAGCGTTGGACACACAAACACCGGGGAGCTGTTTTTT.

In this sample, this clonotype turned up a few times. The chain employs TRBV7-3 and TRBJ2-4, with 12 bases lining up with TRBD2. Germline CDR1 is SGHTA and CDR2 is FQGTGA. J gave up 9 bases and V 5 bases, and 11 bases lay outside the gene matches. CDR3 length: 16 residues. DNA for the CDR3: TGTGCCAGCAGCCTGGGACTAGCGGGCAGGCCGGCCATTCAGTACTTC. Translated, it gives CASSLGLAGRPAIQYF. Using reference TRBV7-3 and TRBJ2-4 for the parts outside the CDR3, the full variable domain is GAGVSQTPSNKVTEKGKYVELRCDPISGHTALYWYRQSLGQGPEFLIYFQGTGAADDSGLPNDRFFAVRPEGSVSTLKIQRTERGDSAVYLCASSLGLAGRPAIQYFGAGTRLSVL.

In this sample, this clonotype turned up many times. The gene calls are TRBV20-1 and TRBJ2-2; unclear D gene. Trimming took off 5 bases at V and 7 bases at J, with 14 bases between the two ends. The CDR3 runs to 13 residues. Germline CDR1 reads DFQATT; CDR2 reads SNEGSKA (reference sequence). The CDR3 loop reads CSASLYWGGELFF. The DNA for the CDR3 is TGCAGTGCTTCCCTGTATTGGGGCGGGGAGCTGTTTTTT.

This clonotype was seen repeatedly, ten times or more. CDR3 coding DNA: TGTGCCACCGATAGCCGGACAAGTAATCAGCCCCAGCATTTT. Amino acid sequence: CATDSRTSNQPQHF. The rearrangement joins TRBV28 to TRBJ1-5; D may be TRBD1 (5 bases). The V end was cut by 10 bases, the J end by 4 bases, with 17 bases between. CDR1 and CDR2 from the germline V gene are MDHEN and SYDVKM. CDR3 length equals 14 residues. Filled out from reference TRBV28 and TRBJ1-5, the complete variable domain reads DVKVTQSSRYLVKRTGEKVFLECVQDMDHENMFWYRQDPGLGLRLIYFSYDVKMKEKGDIPEGYSVSREKKERFSLILESASTNQTSMYLCATDSRTSNQPQHFGDGTRLSIL.

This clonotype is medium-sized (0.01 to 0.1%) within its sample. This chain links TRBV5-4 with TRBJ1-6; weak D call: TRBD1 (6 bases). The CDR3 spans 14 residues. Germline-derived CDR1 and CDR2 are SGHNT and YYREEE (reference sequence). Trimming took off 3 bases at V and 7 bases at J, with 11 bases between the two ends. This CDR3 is CASSSKTGNSPLHF. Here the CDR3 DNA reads TGTGCCAGCAGCTCGAAAACAGGGAATTCACCCCTCCACTTT.

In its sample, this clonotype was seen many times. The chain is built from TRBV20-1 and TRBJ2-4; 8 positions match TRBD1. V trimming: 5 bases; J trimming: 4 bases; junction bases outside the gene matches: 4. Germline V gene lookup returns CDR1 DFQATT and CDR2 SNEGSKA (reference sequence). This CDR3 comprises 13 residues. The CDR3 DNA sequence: TGCAGTGCTGCGGACAGGGTTAAAAACATTCAGTACTTC. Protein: CSAADRVKNIQYF.

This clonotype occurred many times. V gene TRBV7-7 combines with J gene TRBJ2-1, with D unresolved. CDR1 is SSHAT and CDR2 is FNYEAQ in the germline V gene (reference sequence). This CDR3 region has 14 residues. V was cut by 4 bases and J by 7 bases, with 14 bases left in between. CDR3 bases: TGTGCCAGCAGCTCGACTGGGCGCCTGAATGAGCAGTTCTTC. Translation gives CASSSTGRLNEQFF.

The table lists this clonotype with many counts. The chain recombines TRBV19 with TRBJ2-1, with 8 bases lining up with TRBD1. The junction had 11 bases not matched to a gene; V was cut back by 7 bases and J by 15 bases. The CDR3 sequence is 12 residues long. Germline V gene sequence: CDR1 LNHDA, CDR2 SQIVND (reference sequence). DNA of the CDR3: TGTGCCAGTACCGATGGGGGGACAGGACTGTTCTTC. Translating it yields CASTDGGTGLFF. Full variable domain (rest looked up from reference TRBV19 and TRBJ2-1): DGGITQSPKYLFRKEGQNVTLSCEQNLNHDAMYWYRQDPGQGLRLIYYSQIVNDFQKGDIAEGYSVSREKKESFPLTVTSAQKNPTAFYLCASTDGGTGLFFGPGTRLTVL.

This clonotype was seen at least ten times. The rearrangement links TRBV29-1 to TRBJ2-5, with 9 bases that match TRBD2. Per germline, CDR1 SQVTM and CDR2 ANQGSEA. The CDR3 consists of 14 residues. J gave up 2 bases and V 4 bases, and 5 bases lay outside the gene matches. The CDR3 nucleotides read TGCAGCGTTGGGCTAGCGGGGACACAAGAGACCCAGTACTTC. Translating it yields CSVGLAGTQETQYF.